What follows are 26 T cell receptor beta chains derived from one specimen sequenced in a study of blood T cell repertoires in COVID-19. Profiling relied on immunoSEQ multiplex PCR, and the TCRdb table lists in-frame clones only, not all of them. The sample has 90,000 or so clones; about 88% are singletons. The sequenced sample was peripheral blood. The receptors stem from a man at least 80 years old with active or convalescent COVID-19.

This clone was recorded only once. This rearrangement joins TRBV30 to TRBJ1-3, with D perhaps TRBD1 (5 bases). CDR1 and CDR2 (germline): GTSNPN, SVGIG (reference sequence). The CDR3 covers 12 residues. With 4 bases removed from V and 1 base from J, the gap between germline ends came to 5 bases. In DNA, the CDR3 is TGTGCCTGGACAGGGTCTGGAAACACCATATATTTT. This codes for CAWTGSGNTIYF.

The J gene is TRBJ2-1, the V gene TRBV9, with 7 bases matching TRBD2. CDR3 length: 16 amino acids. Germline V gene sequence: CDR1 SGDLS, CDR2 YYNGEE. V was pared by 1 base and J by 0 bases, with 4 bases of the junction left unmatched. CDR3 region: CASSVMGEGSYNEQFF. The CDR3 region has the DNA TGTGCCAGCAGCGTAATGGGGGAGGGCTCCTACAATGAGCAGTTCTTC. The entire variable domain, with the rest obtained from reference TRBV9 and TRBJ2-1, is as follows: DSGVTQTPKHLITATGQRVTLRCSPRSGDLSVYWYQQSLDQGLQFLIQYYNGEERAKGNILERFSAQQFPDLHSELNLSSLELGDSALYFCASSVMGEGSYNEQFFGPGTRLTVL.

The chain is built from TRBV24-1 and TRBJ2-2; D is possibly TRBD1 (5 bases). Germline V CDR1 and CDR2: KGHDR, SFDVKD. The ends were cut back, 4 bases at V and 4 bases at J, with 12 bases in the middle. The CDR3 covers 15 residues. This CDR3 reads CATSDPTEGTGELFF. The CDR3 nucleotides read TGTGCCACCAGTGACCCGACAGAAGGCACCGGGGAGCTGTTTTTT.

The chain links TRBV6-5 to TRBJ1-1; 9 bases fit TRBD1. The CDR3 runs 14 residues. V shed 5 bases and J 0 bases; nucleotides not matched to a gene: 1. Per germline, CDR1 MNHEY and CDR2 SVGAGI. The CDR3 DNA reads as TGTGCCAGCAGTAGGGACAGGGTGAACACTGAAGCTTTCTTT. It specifies CASSRDRVNTEAFF.

This clone is a singleton in its sample. The J gene is TRBJ2-7, the V gene TRBV3-1 (or the pseudogene TRBV3-2); the D is unclear. Looked up from germline, CDR1 is LGHDT and CDR2 is YNNKEL (reference sequence). The length of the CDR3 is 12 residues. V lost 3 bases and J 3 bases, leaving 6 bases between the germline ends. CDR3 sequence reads: CASSHPNYEQYF. The CDR3 DNA reads as TGTGCCAGCAGCCATCCCAACTACGAGCAGTACTTC.

The rearrangement links TRBV10-3 to TRBJ1-1; 10 bases map to TRBD1. V shed 6 bases, J shed 7 bases, and the junction held 2 bases outside the gene matches. The CDR3 runs 12 residues. CDR1 and CDR2 from the germline V gene are ENHRY and SYGVKD. For the CDR3, the DNA is TGTGCCATCAGAGGGACAGGGGATGAAGCTTTCTTT. Residues: CAIRGTGDEAFF.

This rearrangement joins TRBV9 to TRBJ2-7; D possibly corresponds to TRBD2 (6 bases). The V gene's germline CDR1 is SGDLS and CDR2 YYNGEE. The CDR3 runs to 14 residues. Deletions cut 0 bases from V and 6 bases from J, with 13 bases between. The CDR3: CASSVVSMGGEQYF. Written as DNA, the CDR3 is TGTGCCAGCAGCGTAGTGAGCATGGGAGGCGAGCAGTACTTC.

This chain joins TRBV7-2 and TRBJ1-5; maybe TRBD1 (6 bases). The CDR3 runs to 15 residues. The germline gives CDR1 SGHTA, CDR2 FQGNSA. The germline V and J ends were trimmed by 1 base and 10 bases, with 17 bases remaining between them. The CDR3 region has the DNA TGTGCCAGCAGCTTAGAAGGGGGAACAATCAGCCCCCAGCATTTT. Translating gives CASSLEGGTISPQHF.

The chain uses TRBV5-8 and TRBJ2-7, with D perhaps matching TRBD2 (5 bases). CDR1 is SGHTS and CDR2 is YDEGEE in the germline V gene. The V gene lost 4 bases and the J gene lost 3 bases, with 8 bases spanning the gap. This CDR3 has 12 residues. CDR3 amino acids: CASSPGYYEQYF. In DNA, the CDR3 is TGTGCCAGCAGCCCGGGGTACTACGAGCAGTACTTC.

Remarks on this clone: A read error may produce the germline difference seen at one junction end. The rearrangement uses TRBV5-6 and TRBJ1-2; D is unresolved. This CDR3 is built from 12 residues. The germline gives CDR1 SGHDT, CDR2 YYEEEE. The CDR3 loop reads CASSTDDYGYTF. The CDR3 nucleotides are TGTGCCAGCAGCACCGACGACTACGGCTACACCTTC.

J is TRBJ2-7 and V is TRBV5-4, with TRBD2 matching 8 bases. The CDR3 runs to 15 residues. Trimming removed 4 bases from V and 0 bases from J; junction bases left unmatched: 6. Germline V lookup: CDR1 SGHNT, CDR2 YYREEE (reference sequence). In DNA, the CDR3 is TGTGCCAGCAGCCCTCGGGGGGGAAGCTCCTACGAGCAGTACTTC. Translation gives CASSPRGGSSYEQYF.

The chain links TRBV7-2 to TRBJ2-1; 13 positions match TRBD2. The germline V gene encodes CDR1 SGHTA and CDR2 FQGNSA. CDR3 size: 14 residues. V shed 5 bases, J shed 15 bases, and the junction held 10 bases outside the gene matches. The CDR3 loop reads CASSTTSGRAYLFF. In DNA form, the CDR3 reads TGTGCCAGCAGCACTACTAGCGGGAGGGCCTATTTGTTCTTC.

V gene TRBV14 combines with J gene TRBJ2-1; TRBD2 aligns across 10 bases. The CDR3 runs 16 residues. The germline CDR1 and CDR2 sequences are SGHDN and FVKESK. V lost 5 bases and J lost 1; bases outside the gene matches: 5. The CDR3 nucleotides are TGTGCCAGCAGCGGACTAGCGGTATTTTCCTACAATGAGCAGTTCTTC. This encodes CASSGLAVFSYNEQFF.

V is TRBV19 and J is TRBJ1-5, with a possible D match to TRBD1 (5 bases). Germline loops: CDR1 LNHDA, CDR2 SQIVND (reference sequence). The CDR3 runs to 15 residues. Between the trimmed V and J ends, which lost 6 bases and 5 bases, there was a span of 17 bases. The CDR3 is CASSGPGGVDQPQHF. The CDR3 nucleotides read TGTGCCAGTAGCGGACCGGGGGGGGTGGATCAGCCCCAGCATTTT.

The gene calls are TRBV5-1 and TRBJ1-1; a possible D gene is TRBD1 (5 bases). CDR1 is SGHRS, CDR2 YFSETQ, per germline. The V gene lost 4 bases and the J gene lost 3 bases, with 16 bases spanning the gap. This CDR3 contains 15 residues. This CDR3 reads CASSLLLQGDTEAFF. Written as DNA, the CDR3 is TGCGCCAGCAGCCTCCTTTTGCAGGGTGACACTGAAGCTTTCTTT.

The chain employs TRBV19 and TRBJ1-5; 8 positions agree with TRBD1. The ends lost 5 bases at V and 0 bases at J; junction bases unmatched: 9. Germline V gene data show CDR1 as LNHDA and CDR2 as SQIVND (reference sequence). The CDR3 loop spans 17 amino acids. The CDR3 region is CASSPRDRRYSNQPQHF. Written as DNA, the CDR3 is TGTGCCAGTAGTCCTCGGGACAGGCGATATAGCAATCAGCCCCAGCATTTT.

In nucleotides, the CDR3 is TGCAGCGTTTTCTCGACAGATAACTATGGCTACACCTTC. Its translation: CSVFSTDNYGYTF. The rearrangement links TRBV29-1 to TRBJ1-2, with a possible D match to TRBD1 (5 bases). CDR1 SQVTM and CDR2 ANQGSEA come from the germline V gene. V was shortened by 5 bases and J by 1 base, with 11 bases between the two germline ends. This CDR3 region has 13 residues.

The gene calls are TRBV7-2 and TRBJ2-1, with 10 nucleotides matching TRBD2. This CDR3 is built from 15 residues. Germline lookup yields CDR1 SGHTA and CDR2 FQGNSA. V lost 2 bases to trimming and J lost 7 bases; unmatched junction nucleotides: 5. In DNA form, the CDR3 reads TGTGCCAGCAGCTTAAGCGGGAGGGCGTCAAATGAGCAGTTCTTC. Encoded protein: CASSLSGRASNEQFF.

The chain uses TRBV5-4 and TRBJ1-6; 7 bases align to TRBD1. Trimming took 4 bases from V and 4 from J; bases not matched to a gene: 2. CDR1 SGHNT and CDR2 YYREEE come from the germline V gene (reference sequence). This CDR3 spans 14 amino acids. The CDR3 loop reads CASSPTGYNSPLHF. Here the CDR3 DNA reads TGTGCCAGCAGCCCGACAGGGTATAATTCACCCCTCCACTTT. The whole variable domain, remainder taken from reference TRBV5-4 and TRBJ1-6, is ETGVTQSPTHLIKTRGQQVTLRCSSQSGHNTVSWYQQALGQGPQFIFQYYREEENGRGNFPPRFSGLQFPNYSSELNVNALELDDSALYLCASSPTGYNSPLHFGNGTRLTVT.

V is TRBV28 and J is TRBJ2-7; D is unclear. Trimming removed 3 bases from V and 3 bases from J, with 12 bases in between. This CDR3 region has 14 residues. Germline CDR1 MDHEN, CDR2 SYDVKM. DNA for the CDR3: TGTGCCAGCAGTTTCCATGGCGGCTACTACGAGCAGTACTTC. It encodes CASSFHGGYYEQYF.

This chain uses TRBV4-2 with TRBJ1-2; D perhaps matches TRBD1 (6 bases). Between the trimmed V and J ends, which lost 1 base and 2 bases, there was a span of 8 bases. CDR1 LGHNA and CDR2 YNFKEQ come from the germline V gene. The CDR3 contains 14 residues. CDR3 protein: CASSQAGQNYGYTF. In DNA form, the CDR3 reads TGTGCCAGCAGCCAAGCGGGACAAAACTATGGCTACACCTTC.

This chain uses TRBV15 with TRBJ1-5; 8 bases align to TRBD1. Germline assignment: CDR1 LNHNV and CDR2 YYDKDF (reference sequence). The CDR3 is 15 residues long. V shed 9 bases and J 0 bases; nucleotides not matched to a gene: 7. The CDR3 DNA sequence: TGTGCCACAGCCGGGACAGGTGGTAGCAATCAGCCCCAGCATTTT. Protein product: CATAGTGGSNQPQHF.

The genes are TRBV19 and TRBJ2-1; the D gene is possibly TRBD2 (5 bases). V lost 10 bases and J 10 bases, leaving 20 bases between the germline ends. Per the germline V gene, CDR1 is LNHDA and CDR2 is SQIVND (reference sequence). The CDR3 consists of 13 residues. Here the CDR3 reads CATGPIGSGEQFF. CDR3 nucleotides: TGTGCCACCGGACCTATCGGATCGGGGGAGCAGTTCTTC.

This chain joins TRBV11-2 and TRBJ2-2; 9 bases fit TRBD2. The germline CDR1 and CDR2 sequences are SGHAT and FQNNGV. The V segment lost 5 bases and the J segment 3 bases; nucleotides outside the gene matches: 7. The CDR3 runs to 16 residues. The CDR3 is CASSPRSGSYTGELFF. The CDR3 DNA reads TGTGCCAGCAGCCCCCGTAGCGGGAGTTACACCGGGGAGCTGTTTTTT.

The chain couples TRBV10-3 to TRBJ1-2, with D possibly matching TRBD1 (5 bases). The CDR3 loop spans 13 amino acids. Germline-derived CDR1 and CDR2 are ENHRY and SYGVKD. Trimming took off 6 bases at V and 3 bases at J, with 11 bases between the two ends. The CDR3 here is CAISSGSDYGYTF. CDR3 nucleotides: TGTGCCATCAGCTCAGGGTCTGACTATGGCTACACCTTC.

The rearrangement uses TRBV6-6 and TRBJ1-3; TRBD1 aligns across 7 bases. CDR3 length equals 16 residues. Germline V gene sequence: CDR1 MNHNY, CDR2 SVGAGI (reference sequence). With 10 bases clipped from V and 3 bases from J, the junction kept 15 bases outside the gene matches. The CDR3 DNA is TGTGCCACCCTCCGGGAAAGGGGGCAATTTGGAAACACCATATATTTT. Its translation is CATLRERGQFGNTIYF.